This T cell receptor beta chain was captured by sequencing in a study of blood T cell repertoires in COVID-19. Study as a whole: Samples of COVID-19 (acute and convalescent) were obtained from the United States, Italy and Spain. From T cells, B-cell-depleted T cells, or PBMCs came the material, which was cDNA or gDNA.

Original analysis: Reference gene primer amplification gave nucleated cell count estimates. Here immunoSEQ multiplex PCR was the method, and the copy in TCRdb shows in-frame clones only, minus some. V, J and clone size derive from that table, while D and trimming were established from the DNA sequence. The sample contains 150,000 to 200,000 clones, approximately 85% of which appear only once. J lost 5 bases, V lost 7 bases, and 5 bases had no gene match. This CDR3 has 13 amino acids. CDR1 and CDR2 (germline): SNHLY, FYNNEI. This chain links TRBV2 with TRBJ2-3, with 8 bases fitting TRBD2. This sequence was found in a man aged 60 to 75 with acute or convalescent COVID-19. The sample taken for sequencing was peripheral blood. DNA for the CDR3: TGTGCCAGCAAGGGACTAGAAAGAGATACGCAGTATTTT. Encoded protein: CASKGLERDTQYF.